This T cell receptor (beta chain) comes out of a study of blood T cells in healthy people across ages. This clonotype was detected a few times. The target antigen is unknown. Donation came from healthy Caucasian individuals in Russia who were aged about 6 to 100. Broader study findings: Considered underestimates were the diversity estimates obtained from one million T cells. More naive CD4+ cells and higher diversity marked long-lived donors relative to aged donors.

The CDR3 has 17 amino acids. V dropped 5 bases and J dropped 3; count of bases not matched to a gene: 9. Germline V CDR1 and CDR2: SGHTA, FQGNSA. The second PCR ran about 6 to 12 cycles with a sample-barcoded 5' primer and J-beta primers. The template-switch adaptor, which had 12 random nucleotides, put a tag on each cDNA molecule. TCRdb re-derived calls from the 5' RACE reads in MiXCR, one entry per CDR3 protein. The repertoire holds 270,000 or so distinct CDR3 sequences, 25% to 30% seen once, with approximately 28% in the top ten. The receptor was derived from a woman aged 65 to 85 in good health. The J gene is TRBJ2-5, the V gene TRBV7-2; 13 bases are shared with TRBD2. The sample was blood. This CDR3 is CASSPTGLAGEKETQYF. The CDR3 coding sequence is TGTGCCAGCAGCCCCACTGGACTAGCGGGAGAAAAAGAGACCCAGTACTTC. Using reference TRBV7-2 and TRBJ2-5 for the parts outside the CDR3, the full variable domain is GAGVSQSPSNKVTEKGKDVELRCDPISGHTALYWYRQSLGQGLEFLIYFQGNSAPDKSGLPSDRFSAERTGGSVSTLTIQRTQQEDSAVYLCASSPTGLAGEKETQYFGPGTRLLVL.